This T cell receptor beta chain came from a study of T cell responses to AZD1222 COVID-19 vaccine. Assay: immunoSEQ multiplex PCR; the TCRdb copy retains only in-frame clones and omits some. The profile shows roughly 91,000 clones, roughly nine tenths of them singletons. V was cut by 2 bases and J by 2 bases, with 10 bases left in between. The CDR3 has 15 residues. Germline-derived CDR1 and CDR2 are KGHSH and LQKENI. This clone was detected only a few times. This specimen was peripheral blood, taken on day 0 of AZD1222 vaccination. The sequence derives from an adult in good health. The V call is TRBV18, the J call TRBJ2-1, with a weak D call TRBD2 (5 bases). The DNA for the CDR3 is TGTGCCAGCTCACCAGTTACTAGACCCTACAATGAGCAGTTCTTC. Protein sequence: CASSPVTRPYNEQFF.